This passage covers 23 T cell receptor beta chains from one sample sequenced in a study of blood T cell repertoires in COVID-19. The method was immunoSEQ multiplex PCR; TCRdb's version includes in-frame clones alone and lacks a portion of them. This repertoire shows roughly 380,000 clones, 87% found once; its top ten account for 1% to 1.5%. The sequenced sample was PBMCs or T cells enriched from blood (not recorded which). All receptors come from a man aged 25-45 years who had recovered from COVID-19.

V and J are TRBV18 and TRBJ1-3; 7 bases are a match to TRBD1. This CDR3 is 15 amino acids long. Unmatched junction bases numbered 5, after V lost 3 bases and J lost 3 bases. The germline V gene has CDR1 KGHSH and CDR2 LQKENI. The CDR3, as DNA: TGTGCCAGCTCACCGCGAGGGACAGATGGAAACACCATATATTTT. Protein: CASSPRGTDGNTIYF. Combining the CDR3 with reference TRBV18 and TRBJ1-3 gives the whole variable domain NAGVMQNPRHLVRRRGQEARLRCSPMKGHSHVYWYRQLPEEGLKFMVYLQKENIIDESGMPKERFSAEFPKEGPSILRIQQVVRGDSAAYFCASSPRGTDGNTIYFGEGSWLTVV.

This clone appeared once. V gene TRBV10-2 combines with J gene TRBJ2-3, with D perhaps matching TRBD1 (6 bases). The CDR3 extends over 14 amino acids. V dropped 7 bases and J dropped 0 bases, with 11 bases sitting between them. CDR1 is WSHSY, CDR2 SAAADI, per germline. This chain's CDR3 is CASTATGSTDTQYF. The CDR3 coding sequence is TGCGCCAGCACGGCAACAGGGAGCACAGATACGCAGTATTTT.

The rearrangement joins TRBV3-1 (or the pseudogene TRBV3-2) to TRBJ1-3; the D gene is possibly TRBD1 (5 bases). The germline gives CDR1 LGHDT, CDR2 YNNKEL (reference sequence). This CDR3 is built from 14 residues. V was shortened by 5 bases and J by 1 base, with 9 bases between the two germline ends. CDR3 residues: CASSTDSSGNTIYF. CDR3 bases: TGTGCCAGCAGCACCGACAGTTCTGGAAACACCATATATTTT.

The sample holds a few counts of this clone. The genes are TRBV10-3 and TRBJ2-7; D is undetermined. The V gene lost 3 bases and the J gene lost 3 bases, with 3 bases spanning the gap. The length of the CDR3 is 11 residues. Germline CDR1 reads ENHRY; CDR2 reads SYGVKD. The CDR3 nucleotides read TGTGCCATCAGTGACAGCTACGAGCAGTACTTC. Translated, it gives CAISDSYEQYF.

This CDR3 is CASSQGGEFQPQHF. CDR3 sequence (DNA): TGTGCCAGCAGCCAGGGAGGAGAATTTCAGCCCCAGCATTTT. The chain combines TRBV9 with TRBJ1-5; D perhaps matches TRBD1 (5 bases). Trimming shortened V by 4 bases and J by 6 bases, and 14 bases separated the two germline ends. The CDR3 runs 14 residues. Looked up from germline, CDR1 is SGDLS and CDR2 is YYNGEE.

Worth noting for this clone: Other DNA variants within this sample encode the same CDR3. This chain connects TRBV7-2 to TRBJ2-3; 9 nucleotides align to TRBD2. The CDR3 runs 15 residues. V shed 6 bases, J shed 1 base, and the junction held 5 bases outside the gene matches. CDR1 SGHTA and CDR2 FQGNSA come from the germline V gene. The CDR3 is CASSSRLAGTDTQYF. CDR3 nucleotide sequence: TGTGCCAGCAGTTCAAGACTAGCGGGCACAGATACGCAGTATTTT.

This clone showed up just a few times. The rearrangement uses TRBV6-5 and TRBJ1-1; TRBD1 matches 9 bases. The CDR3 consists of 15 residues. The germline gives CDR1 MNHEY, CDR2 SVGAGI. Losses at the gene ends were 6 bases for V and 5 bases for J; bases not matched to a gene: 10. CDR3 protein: CASRDPGQGRTEAFF. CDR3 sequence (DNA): TGTGCCAGCAGAGACCCGGGACAGGGCAGGACTGAAGCTTTCTTT.

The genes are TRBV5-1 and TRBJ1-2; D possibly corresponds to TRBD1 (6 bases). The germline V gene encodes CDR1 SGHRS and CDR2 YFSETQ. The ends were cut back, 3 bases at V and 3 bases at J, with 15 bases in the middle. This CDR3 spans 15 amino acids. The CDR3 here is CASSSLTGGDYGYTF. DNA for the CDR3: TGCGCCAGCAGCTCCTTGACAGGTGGTGACTATGGCTACACCTTC.

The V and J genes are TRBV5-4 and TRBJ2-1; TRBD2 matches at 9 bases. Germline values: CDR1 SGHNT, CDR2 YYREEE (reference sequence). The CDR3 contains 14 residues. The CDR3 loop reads CATGGGGGYNEQFF. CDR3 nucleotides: TGTGCAACCGGAGGCGGGGGGGGTTACAATGAGCAGTTCTTC.

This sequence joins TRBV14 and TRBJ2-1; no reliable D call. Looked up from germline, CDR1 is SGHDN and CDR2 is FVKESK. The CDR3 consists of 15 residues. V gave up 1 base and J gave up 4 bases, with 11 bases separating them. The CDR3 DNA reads TGTGCCAGCAGCCAAGTGTCGTACCGGTACAATGAGCAGTTCTTC. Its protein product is CASSQVSYRYNEQFF.

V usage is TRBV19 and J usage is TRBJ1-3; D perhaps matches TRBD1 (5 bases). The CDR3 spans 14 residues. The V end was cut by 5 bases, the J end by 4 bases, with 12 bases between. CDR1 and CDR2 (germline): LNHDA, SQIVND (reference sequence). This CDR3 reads CASSASGFGNTIYF. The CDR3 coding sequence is TGTGCCAGTAGTGCCTCAGGGTTCGGAAACACCATATATTTT.

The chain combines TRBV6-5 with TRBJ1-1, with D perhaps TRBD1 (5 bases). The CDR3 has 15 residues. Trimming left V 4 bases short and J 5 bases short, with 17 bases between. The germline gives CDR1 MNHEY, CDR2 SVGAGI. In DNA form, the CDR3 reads TGTGCCAGCAGTTCCCCGGCAGGGTTGGGAACTGAAGCTTTCTTT. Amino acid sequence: CASSSPAGLGTEAFF.

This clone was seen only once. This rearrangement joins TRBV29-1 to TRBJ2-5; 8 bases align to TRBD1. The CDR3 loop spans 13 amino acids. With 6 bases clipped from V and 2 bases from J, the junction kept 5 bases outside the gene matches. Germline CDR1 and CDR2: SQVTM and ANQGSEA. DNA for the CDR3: TGCAGCGTCTCAGGGGGCGGTCAAGAGACCCAGTACTTC. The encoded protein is CSVSGGGQETQYF.

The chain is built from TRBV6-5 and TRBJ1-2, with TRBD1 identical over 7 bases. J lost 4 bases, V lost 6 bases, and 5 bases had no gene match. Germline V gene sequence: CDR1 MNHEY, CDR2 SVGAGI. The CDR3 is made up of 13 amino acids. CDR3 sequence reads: CASSQGGSYGYTF. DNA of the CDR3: TGTGCCAGCAGCCAGGGGGGAAGCTATGGCTACACCTTC.

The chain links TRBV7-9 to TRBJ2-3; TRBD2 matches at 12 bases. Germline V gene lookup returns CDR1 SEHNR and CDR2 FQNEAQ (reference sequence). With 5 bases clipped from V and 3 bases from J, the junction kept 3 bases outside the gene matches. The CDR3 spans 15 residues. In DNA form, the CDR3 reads TGTGCCAGCAGCCCGACTAGCGGGGGAACAGATACGCAGTATTTT. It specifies CASSPTSGGTDTQYF.

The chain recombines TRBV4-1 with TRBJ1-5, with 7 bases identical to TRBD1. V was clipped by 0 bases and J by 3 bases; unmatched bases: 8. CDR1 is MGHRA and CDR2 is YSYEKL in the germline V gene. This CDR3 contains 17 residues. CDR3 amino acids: CASSQDGPTGVNQPQHF. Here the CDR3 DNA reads TGCGCCAGCAGCCAAGACGGGCCCACAGGGGTCAATCAGCCCCAGCATTTT.

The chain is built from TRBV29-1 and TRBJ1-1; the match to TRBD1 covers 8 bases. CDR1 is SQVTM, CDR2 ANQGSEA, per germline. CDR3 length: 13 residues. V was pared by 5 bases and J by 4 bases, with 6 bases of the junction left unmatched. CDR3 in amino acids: CSVNRQGSTEAFF. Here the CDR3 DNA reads TGCAGCGTTAATCGACAGGGGAGCACTGAAGCTTTCTTT.

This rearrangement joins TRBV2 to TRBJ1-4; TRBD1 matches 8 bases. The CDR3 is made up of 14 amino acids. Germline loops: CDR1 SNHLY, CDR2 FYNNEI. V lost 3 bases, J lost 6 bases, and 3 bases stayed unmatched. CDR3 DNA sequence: TGTGCCAGCAGTGACCAGGGGGCTTATGAAAAACTGTTTTTT. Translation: CASSDQGAYEKLFF.

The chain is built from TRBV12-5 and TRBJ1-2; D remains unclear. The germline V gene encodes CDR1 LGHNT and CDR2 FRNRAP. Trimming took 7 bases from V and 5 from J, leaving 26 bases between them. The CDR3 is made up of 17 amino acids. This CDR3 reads CASAPEEGGYMGYGYTF. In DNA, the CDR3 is TGTGCTAGTGCCCCGGAGGAGGGTGGGTATATGGGGTATGGCTACACCTTC.

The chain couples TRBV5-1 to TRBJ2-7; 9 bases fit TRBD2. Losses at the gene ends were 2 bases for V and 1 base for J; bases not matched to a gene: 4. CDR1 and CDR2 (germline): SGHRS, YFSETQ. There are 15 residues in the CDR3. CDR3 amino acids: CASSLLAGYSYEQYF. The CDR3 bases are TGCGCCAGCAGCTTACTAGCGGGTTATTCCTACGAGCAGTACTTC. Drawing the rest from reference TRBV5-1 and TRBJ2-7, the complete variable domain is KAGVTQTPRYLIKTRGQQVTLSCSPISGHRSVSWYQQTPGQGLQFLFEYFSETQRNKGNFPGRFSGRQFSNSRSEMNVSTLELGDSALYLCASSLLAGYSYEQYFGPGTRLTVT.

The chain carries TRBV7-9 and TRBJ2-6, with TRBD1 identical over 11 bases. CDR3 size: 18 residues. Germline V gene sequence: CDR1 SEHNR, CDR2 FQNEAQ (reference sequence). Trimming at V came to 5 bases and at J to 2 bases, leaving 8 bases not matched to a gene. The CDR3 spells CASSGGQGVSTGANVLTF. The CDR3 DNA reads TGTGCCAGCAGCGGGGGACAGGGGGTCTCCACTGGGGCCAACGTCCTGACTTTC.

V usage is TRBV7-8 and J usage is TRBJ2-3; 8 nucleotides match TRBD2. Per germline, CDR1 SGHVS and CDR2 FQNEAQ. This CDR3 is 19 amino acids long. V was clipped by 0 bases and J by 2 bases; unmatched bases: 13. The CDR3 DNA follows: TGTGCCAGCAGCTTAGCACGGTTCCTTAGCGGGGCCCCCACAGATACGCAGTATTTT. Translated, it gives CASSLARFLSGAPTDTQYF.

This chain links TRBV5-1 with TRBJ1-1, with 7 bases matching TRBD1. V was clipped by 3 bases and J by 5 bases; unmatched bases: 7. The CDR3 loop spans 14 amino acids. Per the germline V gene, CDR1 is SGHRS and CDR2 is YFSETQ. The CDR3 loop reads CASSSTGHGTEAFF. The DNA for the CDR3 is TGCGCCAGCAGCTCGACAGGGCACGGAACTGAAGCTTTCTTT.